The 11 T cell receptor beta chains in this list originate from one sample, sequenced in a study of blood T cell repertoires in COVID-19. Some clones are missing from TCRdb's copy, which holds only in-frame ones; the method was immunoSEQ multiplex PCR. The sample has under 300,000 clones; approximately 83% are singletons. The sequenced sample was peripheral blood. The source of these receptors is a woman older than 75 with acute or convalescent COVID-19.

CDR3 protein: CASRPLRGQGSTDTQYF. The CDR3 DNA is TGTGCCAGCAGACCCCTTAGGGGACAGGGTTCCACAGATACGCAGTATTTT. This sequence joins TRBV2 and TRBJ2-3; 9 nucleotides agree with TRBD1. CDR1 is SNHLY and CDR2 is FYNNEI in the germline V gene. The CDR3 is made up of 17 amino acids. With 6 bases clipped from V and 2 bases from J, the junction kept 12 bases outside the gene matches.

The chain employs TRBV5-1 and TRBJ2-1, with 7 bases matching TRBD2. The germline V gene encodes CDR1 SGHRS and CDR2 YFSETQ. This CDR3 has 16 residues. The V and J ends lost 4 bases and 0 bases, in that order; junction bases with no gene match: 7. In DNA form, the CDR3 reads TGCGCCAGCAGCCCATACAGCGGGGTCTCCTACAATGAGCAGTTCTTC. Translated: CASSPYSGVSYNEQFF.

The chain uses TRBV28 and TRBJ2-3, with a weak D call TRBD1 (5 bases). This CDR3 comprises 14 residues. Looked up from germline, CDR1 is MDHEN and CDR2 is SYDVKM. Trimming stripped 7 bases from V and 2 bases from J, with 13 bases between. In DNA form, the CDR3 reads TGTGCCAGCACCCAAACAGGACACACAGATACGCAGTATTTT. It codes for CASTQTGHTDTQYF.

This rearrangement joins TRBV24-1 to TRBJ2-2, with no clear D. CDR3 size: 13 residues. Trimming removed 6 bases at V and 8 bases at J, with 12 bases between. In germline, CDR1 is KGHDR, CDR2 SFDVKD. DNA of the CDR3: TGTGCCACCAGTCAGCAATCGCGGGGGGAGCTGTTTTTT. Translated, it gives CATSQQSRGELFF.

The V and J genes are TRBV18 and TRBJ1-3; D is uncertain. From germline, CDR1 is KGHSH and CDR2 LQKENI. The CDR3 length is 17 residues. V lost 1 base, J lost 4 bases, and 17 bases lay in between. The CDR3 protein is CASSPQLPGGRGNTIYF. CDR3 sequence (DNA): TGTGCCAGCTCACCACAGCTTCCCGGCGGAAGAGGAAACACCATATATTTT.

Concerning this clone: The sample carries other DNA sequences with the same CDR3. The DNA for the CDR3 is TGTGCCAGCTCACCAAACAGGGGCACTGAAGCTTTCTTT. It specifies CASSPNRGTEAFF. This chain connects TRBV18 to TRBJ1-1; 7 positions agree with TRBD1. The CDR3 consists of 13 residues. J lost 4 bases, V lost 2 bases, and 1 base had no gene match. Germline V gene sequence: CDR1 KGHSH, CDR2 LQKENI.

The rearrangement uses TRBV2 and TRBJ2-7, with 7 bases fitting TRBD1. The CDR3 length is 14 residues. Germline values: CDR1 SNHLY, CDR2 FYNNEI. J gave up 0 bases and V 6 bases, and 5 bases lay outside the gene matches. In nucleotides, the CDR3 is TGTGCCAGCAGGGAACAGGGGCGCTCCTACGAGCAGTACTTC. Translated: CASREQGRSYEQYF.

The chain couples TRBV30 to TRBJ1-4; D is ambiguous. With 2 bases removed from V and 5 bases from J, the gap between germline ends came to 12 bases. Germline CDR1 is GTSNPN and CDR2 is SVGIG (reference sequence). The CDR3 consists of 14 residues. The CDR3 sequence: CAWSIPSLNEKLFF. In DNA form, the CDR3 reads TGTGCCTGGAGTATACCCTCACTAAATGAAAAACTGTTTTTT.

The chain links TRBV18 to TRBJ1-1, with 10 bases lining up with TRBD1. Germline assignment: CDR1 KGHSH and CDR2 LQKENI. V lost 4 bases to trimming and J lost 0 bases; unmatched junction nucleotides: 11. This CDR3 comprises 18 residues. CDR3 nucleotides: TGTGCCAGCTCACTAGCGGGACAGGGGCGGTCCATGAACACTGAAGCTTTCTTT. It encodes CASSLAGQGRSMNTEAFF.

The sample holds a few counts of this clone. The CDR3 loop reads CASSLAGFLTDTQYF. CDR3 DNA sequence: TGCGCCAGCAGCTTGGCAGGCTTCCTCACAGATACGCAGTATTTT. The chain couples TRBV5-1 to TRBJ2-3, with D unresolved. The ends were cut back, 0 bases at V and 2 bases at J, with 10 bases in the middle. CDR3 length equals 15 residues. Germline CDR1 SGHRS, CDR2 YFSETQ.

The chain is built from TRBV5-1 and TRBJ2-7, with 7 bases matching TRBD1. The V gene's germline CDR1 is SGHRS and CDR2 YFSETQ. Unmatched junction bases numbered 2, after V lost 0 bases and J lost 2 bases. This CDR3 is 14 amino acids long. The CDR3 sequence is CASSLGDRTYEQYF. The CDR3 DNA reads as TGCGCCAGCAGCTTGGGGGACAGAACCTACGAGCAGTACTTC.